This TCR beta chain was obtained from a study of identifying expanded T cells in peripheral blood. The data were produced by immunoSEQ multiplex PCR, yet TCRdb's version contains in-frame clones alone and is incomplete. Of around 120,000 clones in the sample, roughly 80% were seen once. The origin of this receptor is a person between 18 and 70 years old in good health. Sequenced input: blood.

CDR3 nucleotides: TGTGCCAGCAGTGAAGTGGCAGAACGGCCCGGAAACACCATATATTTT. Residues: CASSEVAERPGNTIYF. The V and J genes are TRBV2 and TRBJ1-3; no clear D. Germline V CDR1 and CDR2: SNHLY, FYNNEI. CDR3 length: 16 amino acids. The ends were cut back, 1 base at V and 4 bases at J, with 14 bases in the middle.